At least ten counts were recorded for the clone carrying this T cell receptor beta chain. Its specificity is unknown. The record originates from a study of regulatory T cells in long-lasting Graves disease. Findings of the study overall: Accuracy was possibly reduced by small sample size. Persistent cases of Graves' showed reduced TCR diversity relative to newly diagnosed patients. Persistent disease exhibited a predilection for TRBV28, TRBJ1-2 and TRBJ2-5.

The time point was: newly diagnosed GD, antithyroid drugs for less than 3 months. The TCR library was made from RNA extracted from PBMCs. Diagnosis followed American Thyroid Association guidelines for Graves' disease. Germline CDR1 reads SGHTA; CDR2 reads FQGNSA. The germline V and J ends were trimmed by 2 bases and 5 bases, with 10 bases remaining between them. CDR3 size: 14 residues. Relying on iRepertoire HTBI primers and Arm-PCR of CDR3 regions, the team built TCR beta libraries. TCRdb independently ran MiXCR on the multiplex PCR reads; one entry per CDR3 protein. The data hold around 250,000 distinct CDR3 sequences, with around 20% observed a single time.

The genes are TRBV7-2 and TRBJ2-1, with no clear D. The sample in question was peripheral blood mononuclear cells (PBMCs), obtained at new diagnosis, from a patient treated with antithyroid drugs. The origin of this receptor is a female donor with Graves disease. The CDR3, as DNA: TGTGCCAGCAGCTTACCCTGGCCGCACAATGAGCAGTTCTTC. Protein product: CASSLPWPHNEQFF.